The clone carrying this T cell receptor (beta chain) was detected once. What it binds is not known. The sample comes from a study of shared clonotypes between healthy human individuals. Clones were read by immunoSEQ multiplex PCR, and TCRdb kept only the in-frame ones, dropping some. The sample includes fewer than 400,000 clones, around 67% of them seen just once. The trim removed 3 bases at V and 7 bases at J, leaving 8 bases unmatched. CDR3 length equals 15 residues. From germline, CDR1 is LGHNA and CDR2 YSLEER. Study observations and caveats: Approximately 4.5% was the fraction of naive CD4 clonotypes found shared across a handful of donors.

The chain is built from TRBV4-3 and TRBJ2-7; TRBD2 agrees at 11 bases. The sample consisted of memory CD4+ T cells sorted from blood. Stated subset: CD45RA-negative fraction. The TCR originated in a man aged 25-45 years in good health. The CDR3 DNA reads TGCGCCAGCAGCCATTTAGCGGGAGGGCCCGGGGAGCAGTACTTC. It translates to CASSHLAGGPGEQYF.